The 15 T cell receptor beta chains below all came from one sample that was sequenced in a study of blood T cell repertoires in COVID-19. Assay: immunoSEQ multiplex PCR; the TCRdb copy retains only in-frame clones and omits some. The table records about 220,000 clones, over 70% of them present only once. Sequenced: peripheral blood. These receptors came from a woman in her seventies with acute or convalescent COVID-19.

The chain carries TRBV6-4 and TRBJ2-2; D is possibly TRBD2 (6 bases). This CDR3 has 15 amino acids. Germline V gives CDR1 MRHNA, CDR2 SNTAGT. V lost 3 bases and J 6 bases, leaving 14 bases between the germline ends. The CDR3 protein is CASSESGLRAGELFF. The CDR3 bases are TGTGCCAGCAGTGAGTCAGGACTACGGGCCGGGGAGCTGTTTTTT.

The chain joins TRBV4-1 to TRBJ1-3, with no clear D. V was cut by 5 bases and J by 0 bases, with 17 bases left in between. CDR1 and CDR2 from the germline V gene are MGHRA and YSYEKL. The CDR3 consists of 17 residues. CDR3 residues: CASSEGRGRSSGNTIYF. The CDR3 DNA reads TGCGCCAGCAGCGAAGGTCGGGGTCGAAGCTCTGGAAACACCATATATTTT.

A single count supports this clone. The chain has TRBV10-3 and TRBJ2-4; the D is unclear. Germline CDR1 is ENHRY and CDR2 is SYGVKD. This CDR3 region has 15 residues. Trimming took 6 bases from V and 0 from J, leaving 12 bases between them. The CDR3 loop reads CAISPGSLAKNIQYF. CDR3 coding DNA: TGTGCCATCAGCCCAGGATCACTAGCCAAAAACATTCAGTACTTC.

The chain has TRBV2 and TRBJ2-3; 8 bases are shared with TRBD2. Germline assignment: CDR1 SNHLY and CDR2 FYNNEI. The CDR3 extends over 15 amino acids. Trimming removed 6 bases from V and 4 bases from J; junction bases left unmatched: 9. The DNA for the CDR3 is TGTGCCAGCAGACCACTGGGACTAGTATCAGATACGCAGTATTTT. As protein: CASRPLGLVSDTQYF.

This clone came up once. The V and J genes are TRBV11-2 and TRBJ1-1, with TRBD1 identical over 7 bases. The length of the CDR3 is 12 residues. V was pared by 6 bases and J by 4 bases, with 2 bases of the junction left unmatched. Looked up from germline, CDR1 is SGHAT and CDR2 is FQNNGV. The CDR3 nucleotides read TGTGCCAGCAGACAGGGGCCCACTGAAGCTTTCTTT. It translates to CASRQGPTEAFF.

This clone was seen a few times. The V gene is TRBV27, the J gene TRBJ2-1; 10 nucleotides align to TRBD2. Germline CDR1 MNHEY, CDR2 SMNVEV (reference sequence). This CDR3 spans 16 amino acids. The V gene end was trimmed by 3 bases and the J gene end by 4 bases; junction bases not matched to a gene: 6. The CDR3 spells CASSFSPSGRYNEQFF. CDR3 bases: TGTGCCAGCAGTTTTTCCCCTAGCGGGAGATACAATGAGCAGTTCTTC.

The chain couples TRBV10-3 to TRBJ2-3; possible D gene TRBD2, 6 bases. The CDR3 totals 15 residues. Germline V CDR1 and CDR2: ENHRY, SYGVKD. Trimming stripped 6 bases from V and 2 bases from J, with 15 bases between. CDR3 bases: TGTGCCATCAGGGTTGGAGGGGCCTTCACAGATACGCAGTATTTT. It codes for CAIRVGGAFTDTQYF.

J is TRBJ2-5 and V is TRBV27; the match to TRBD1 covers 9 bases. CDR3 length equals 16 residues. The V gene end was trimmed by 4 bases and the J gene end by 5 bases; junction bases not matched to a gene: 11. CDR1 is MNHEY, CDR2 SMNVEV, per germline (reference sequence). The CDR3 protein is CASSSHRTGEGETQYF. The CDR3, as DNA: TGTGCCAGCAGTTCCCATCGGACAGGGGAGGGGGAGACCCAGTACTTC.

The chain links TRBV6-1 to TRBJ2-1; D unresolved. Per the germline V gene, CDR1 is MNHNS and CDR2 is SASEGT. The V gene lost 1 base and the J gene lost 1 base, with 17 bases spanning the gap. CDR3 size: 18 residues. This CDR3 reads CASSEVPAVAFSYNEQFF. The CDR3 DNA sequence: TGTGCCAGCAGTGAAGTTCCGGCCGTAGCCTTTTCCTACAATGAGCAGTTCTTC.

The chain combines TRBV10-3 with TRBJ1-1, with unresolved D. Germline V gene sequence: CDR1 ENHRY, CDR2 SYGVKD. Trimming took 0 bases from V and 1 from J, leaving 3 bases between them. CDR3 size: 13 residues. The DNA for the CDR3 is TGTGCCATCAGTGAGTCCTCGAACACTGAAGCTTTCTTT. The encoded protein is CAISESSNTEAFF.

The DNA of the CDR3 is TGTGCCAGCAGCTGGGACAGCTCCTACGAGCAGTACTTC. Translated: CASSWDSSYEQYF. The rearrangement links TRBV5-5 to TRBJ2-7; 7 bases are a match to TRBD1. The CDR3 contains 13 residues. Looked up from germline, CDR1 is SGHKS and CDR2 is YYEKEE (reference sequence). V was pared by 3 bases and J by 0 bases, with 0 bases of the junction left unmatched.

The chain carries TRBV30 and TRBJ2-7, with TRBD1 matching over 7 bases. Germline lookup yields CDR1 GTSNPN and CDR2 SVGIG (reference sequence). CDR3 size: 13 residues. The junction had 8 bases not matched to a gene; V was cut back by 2 bases and J by 7 bases. In DNA form, the CDR3 reads TGTGCCTGGAGTAACAGGGGCAAAGGGGAGCAGTACTTC. Its protein product is CAWSNRGKGEQYF. The full variable domain, with the rest looked up from reference TRBV30 and TRBJ2-7, is SQTIHQWPATLVQPVGSPLSLECTVEGTSNPNLYWYRQAAGRGLQLLFYSVGIGQISSEVPQNLSASRPQDRQFILSSKKLLLSDSGFYLCAWSNRGKGEQYFGPGTRLTVT.

This clone was found once. This CDR3 is CAISESPGLAGGLGEQFF. The CDR3 DNA reads as TGTGCCATCAGTGAGTCTCCGGGACTAGCGGGGGGGCTGGGTGAGCAGTTCTTC. The V gene is TRBV10-3, the J gene TRBJ2-1; 16 bases are shared with TRBD2. CDR3 length: 18 amino acids. J was trimmed by 9 bases and V by 0 bases; bases with no gene match: 8. Germline CDR1 reads ENHRY; CDR2 reads SYGVKD.

The chain combines TRBV9 with TRBJ2-4; 8 bases map to TRBD1. The CDR3 sequence is 14 residues long. The V and J ends lost 4 bases and 5 bases, in that order; junction bases with no gene match: 5. Germline V gives CDR1 SGDLS, CDR2 YYNGEE. The DNA for the CDR3 is TGTGCCAGCAGCCCCCGGACAGGGCAAAACATTCAGTACTTC. It encodes CASSPRTGQNIQYF.

CDR3 sequence: CAWSLPVPYSPLHF. The CDR3 nucleotides read TGTGCCTGGAGTCTCCCTGTTCCTTATTCACCCCTCCACTTT. The chain couples TRBV30 to TRBJ1-6; D is unclear. With 2 bases removed from V and 8 bases from J, the gap between germline ends came to 13 bases. In germline, CDR1 is GTSNPN, CDR2 SVGIG (reference sequence). The CDR3 totals 14 residues.